This is a list of T cell receptor beta chains from one sample in a study of regulatory T cells in long-lasting Graves disease. Via MiXCR, TCRdb re-called the multiplex PCR reads, giving one row per CDR3 protein. The sample contains hundreds of thousands of distinct CDR3 sequences, approximately 15% of which appear only once. The sample was also linked to a second study, of T cells in Graves' hyperthyroidism and ophthalmopathy.

Sample: peripheral blood mononuclear cells (PBMCs), taken at new diagnosis, from a patient treated with antithyroid drugs. Receptor source: a woman in her 30s with Graves disease. CDR3s include the opening cysteine and the closing phenylalanine or tryptophan. Each record gives: J gene, clone size, D gene, V gene, CDR3 protein, CDR3 DNA. A D gene is named only where the DNA matches it firmly. Rows give clone size only sometimes, using once, few, many, or a class for an expanded clone.

>TRBJ1-1|-|TRBD1|TRBV2
CASSDQPSRDSEAFF
TGTGCCAGCAGTGACCAGCCGTCCCGGGACAGTGAAGCTTTCTTT
>TRBJ2-2|many|TRBD1|TRBV5-1
CASSSGTGKPGELFF
TGCGCCAGCAGCTCCGGGACAGGGAAACCCGGGGAGCTGTTTTTT
>TRBJ2-2|few|-|TRBV27
CASRSTGNTGELFF
TGTGCCAGCAGGTCGACAGGGAACACCGGGGAGCTGTTTTTT
>TRBJ2-7|many|-|TRBV7-2
CASSSRQGGYEQYF
TGTGCCAGCAGCTCAAGACAGGGAGGCTACGAGCAGTACTTC
>TRBJ2-5|-|-|TRBV7-6
CASSFYICSATGQLQETQYF
-
>TRBJ2-3|-|-|TRBV2
CASHTGTQYF
TGTGCCAGCCACACAGGTACGCAGTATTTT
>TRBJ2-3|many|-|TRBV11-2
CASSSRGNLRTDTQYF
TGTGCCAGCAGCTCCCGCGGGAACCTGAGGACAGATACGCAGTATTTT
>TRBJ1-5|-|-|TRBV19
CASSYPGDGNQPQHF
TGTGCCAGTAGTTACCCGGGTGATGGTAATCAGCCCCAGCATTTT
>TRBJ2-7|-|TRBD2|TRBV20-1
CSAIRREGPYEQYF
TGCAGTGCTATAAGGCGGGAGGGCCCGTACGAGCAGTACTTC
>TRBJ1-2|-|TRBD1|TRBV7-2
CASSLVGTATYGYTF
TGTGCCAGCAGCTTAGTTGGGACAGCGACCTATGGCTACACCTTC
>TRBJ2-7|-|-|TRBV2
CASSRGRERQYF
TGTGCCAGCAGTCGGGGTAGGGAGAGGCAGTACTTC
>TRBJ2-4|many|TRBD2|TRBV12-3/TRBV12-4
CASRTSGNIQYF
TGTGCCAGCAGGACTAGCGGAAACATTCAGTACTTC
>TRBJ1-6|few|-|TRBV6-5
CASSYSGGKDSPLHF
TGTGCCAGCAGTTACTCGGGGGGCAAGGATTCACCCCTCCACTTT
>TRBJ1-1|-|-|TRBV14
CASSQVSRYPNTEAFF
TGTGCCAGCAGCCAAGTTAGCAGGTACCCTAACACTGAAGCTTTCTTT
>TRBJ1-5|few|-|TRBV20-1
CSASNSFLGQPQHF
TGCAGTGCTAGTAACAGTTTTTTGGGTCAGCCCCAGCATTTT
>TRBJ2-5|few|TRBD2|TRBV19
CASSMAAGAWETQYF
TGTGCCAGTAGTATGGCGGCGGGAGCATGGGAGACCCAGTACTTC
>TRBJ2-1|few|TRBD2|TRBV20-1
CSARLAGGPPNEQFF
TGCAGTGCTAGACTAGCGGGAGGGCCTCCAAATGAGCAGTTCTTC
>TRBJ1-2|-|TRBD1|TRBV28
CASSPVDRTPDNYGYTF
TGTGCCAGCAGTCCGGTGGACAGGACCCCTGATAACTATGGCTACACCTTC
>TRBJ2-7|-|TRBD2|TRBV2
CASSEAGTSGYEQYF
TGTGCCAGCAGTGAAGCGGGGACTAGCGGCTACGAGCAGTACTTC
>TRBJ2-2|few|TRBD1|TRBV28
CASSFWTGVGELFF
TGTGCCAGCAGTTTTTGGACAGGGGTCGGGGAGCTGTTTTTT
>TRBJ2-7|-|-|TRBV20-1
CSARVDTTSYEQYF
TGCAGTGCTAGAGTTGATACGACTTCCTACGAGCAGTACTTC
>TRBJ2-7|many|-|TRBV11-1
CASSLVDRAYEQYF
TGTGCCAGCAGCTTAGTGGACAGAGCGTACGAGCAGTACTTC
>TRBJ2-7|many|TRBD1|TRBV29-1
CSVEIGQGAGEQYF
TGCAGCGTTGAGATCGGCCAGGGGGCCGGCGAGCAGTACTTC
>TRBJ2-2|-|-|TRBV10-3
CAISESGSTGELFF
TGTGCCATCAGTGAGTCGGGCAGCACCGGGGAGCTGTTTTTT
>TRBJ2-7|many|-|TRBV7-2
CASSYTSYEQYF
TGTGCCAGCAGTTACACCTCCTACGAGCAGTACTTC
>TRBJ1-2|many|-|TRBV3-1
CASSQPEYGYTF
TGTGCCAGCAGCCAGCCCGAATATGGCTACACCTTC
>TRBJ2-7|many|TRBD2|TRBV7-2
CASSLGRGSGGSYEQYF
TGTGCCAGCAGCTTAGGGCGCGGTAGCGGGGGGTCCTACGAGCAGTACTTC
>TRBJ2-7|-|TRBD2|TRBV7-9
CASSLVTGGGEQYF
TGTGCCAGCAGCTTAGTTACGGGAGGGGGCGAGCAGTACTTC